The present entry profiles one T cell receptor (beta chain) with its context. Its binding antigen is unknown. No base qualities exist here, and no much larger clone lies one base off it. TCR CDR3 regions were amplified from genomic DNA by multiplex PCR using the deep immunoSEQ assay. Genomic DNA extracted from each cell subset was distributed evenly over all wells of several immunoSEQ 96-well plates, and each plate served as one replicate. For sorted subsets, 150 to 200 ng genomic DNA, equal to 30,000 or so T cell genomes, was loaded into each replicate PCR. Purified libraries were measured with a Qubit 3.0 fluorometer, size-checked on a Bioanalyzer 2100, and measured again with the KAPA Library Quantification kit. Every immunoSEQ 96-well plate was sequenced on a dedicated single-read 150-cycle Illumina NextSeq 550 flow cell. Per the authors' processing: Because the immunoSEQ output held only junctional sequences and lacked quality scores, the filtering could not match the filtering applied to full-length reads. To assign V/J genes and CDR3, sequences were annotated using PyIR, a Python wrapper for IgBLAST v1.9, with IMGT germline references. Any read was removed if the V/J assignment was weak (E-value above 1e-6), the CDR3 was missing, or the read contained stop codons, out-of-frame junctions, or ambiguous translated residues. V3J clonotypes were defined as sequences sharing an identical inferred V gene, J gene, and CDR3 amino acid sequence. Percentage overlap between repertoires was calculated by dividing the number of shared unique clonotypes by the size of the smaller repertoire. RTK rarefaction, the Chao1 estimator, and Recon v2.1 estimates of unobserved clonotypes were used to assess repertoire richness. Generation probabilities were computed with OLGA for all TCRbeta clonotypes obtained by the gDNA method from several donors. This immuneACCESS table, as held by TCRdb, lists in-frame sequences with V and J called but not all clones. Of the missing ones, under half trace to an unresolved V gene in checked studies; the others have no known cause. The DNA was the basis for D and trimming; V, J and clone size are from that table. This sample holds nearly 2 million clones; about 94% were observed only once. 0.9% to 1.5% of the sample goes to the ten largest clones.

This sample was included in a study of shared clonotypes between healthy human individuals (dated by TCRdb to 2019 to 2021). At the level of the whole study: A couple of women and three men aged 18 to 49 years were included in the cohort. Per donor, three plates each were used for CD4 naive and CD4 memory, two for CD8 naive, and one for CD8 memory. Blood TCR repertoires of five healthy adults were deeply sequenced to estimate repertoire size and the extent of clonotype sharing between individuals. To increase sequencing depth and limit assay-specific biases, TCR repertoire library preparation and sequencing were carried out by different laboratories using diverse techniques. Between about 0.94 and 8.9 billion PBMCs per donor were obtained by leukapheresis.

Paper-wide results and their limitations: When a few donors were compared, the shared fraction of clonotypes was around 5% for naive CD4, 3.5% for naive CD8, 2.3% for memory CD4, and 0.35% to 0.4% for memory CD8. Pairwise subsampling led to the expectation that sequencing depth would affect the degree of clonotype sharing among donors. Larger estimated clonotype richness was generally found for naive subsets than for memory subsets. Because the study included only a small number of donors, the genetic and exposure-history diversity represented was limited. Even with the large sequencing depth, rarefaction of the sorted-subset datasets indicated that sequencing was incomplete. Compared with non-shared clonotypes, the clonotypes found in all four sorted-subset donors had higher generation probabilities. Sampling was restricted to blood, and TCR repertoires in tissues likely differ from the TCR repertoires found in blood.

CD8 naive samples were obtained by positive selection for CCR7 among CD45RO-negative cells, yielding a CD45RA+CCR7+ population from which TemRA cells were excluded. The donors were healthy, HIV-negative adults with no recently reported acute infections or vaccinations. Only Caucasian adults living in Nashville, Tennessee, USA were represented among the donors. Blood was collected by leukapheresis, and PBMCs were isolated by Ficoll-Histopaque density gradient centrifugation and then cryopreserved in liquid nitrogen vapor phase. Analytical flow cytometry was used to check the purity and quantity of every magnetically sorted T cell population. Genomic DNA was isolated from every sorted fraction and measured by UV absorbance on a Nanodrop 2000c. This sequence originates from a young man in good health. Sequencing used naive CD8+ T cells sorted from blood. This specimen's cell subset or site label, per the study, means: CD45RA+CCR7+.

The nucleotide sequence is given as TGCAGCGTTGTGTGGGTAGCTCCGAGGGGCACAGATACGCAGTATTTT. It translates to CSVVWVAPRGTDTQYF. The chain was built from TRBV29-1 and TRBJ2-3; D gene: possibly TRBD2, on 5 matching bases. V sheds 4 bases and J sheds 1 base, leaving 18 bases between their ends. The CDR3 holds 16 amino acids from the cysteine to the phenylalanine. Only the CDR3 DNA is retained, 48 bases long and in frame from the first base. The germline V gene specifies SQVTM as CDR1 and ANQGSEA as CDR2.